This is a list of T cell receptor beta chains from one sample in a study of neoadjuvant anti-PD-1 for oral cavity cancer. The assay was immunoSEQ multiplex PCR, and TCRdb's table has in-frame clones only and misses some. The sample includes 20,000 to 30,000 clones, roughly 29% seen only once; the top ten take more than 15%. Specimen: tumor tissue, collected after nivolumab (anti-PD-1) treatment. The receptors here all came from a person between 40 and 80 years old with oral cavity squamous cell carcinoma. Both conserved end residues are part of each CDR3. Fields, in order: J gene, clone size, V gene, D gene, CDR3 protein, CDR3 DNA. The D gene is left open where the match is weak. For some rows the clone size is stated as once, few or many, or as a class when expanded; others skip it.

>TRBJ2-2|-|TRBV4-1|TRBD2
CARSRLRPSGGALGELFF
TGCGCCCGCAGCCGCCTCCGCCCTAGCGGGGGGGCGCTGGGGGAGCTGTTTTTT
>TRBJ2-2|-|TRBV28|-
CASSPRGSGTGELFF
TGTGCCAGCAGCCCCCGAGGTAGTGGCACCGGGGAGCTGTTTTTT
>TRBJ2-7|-|TRBV30|-
CAWSYYPGRHEQYF
TGTGCCTGGAGTTACTATCCAGGGAGGCACGAGCAGTACTTC
>TRBJ1-2|-|TRBV6-5|-
CASSYSRTNLEGYTF
TGTGCCAGCAGTTACTCCCGGACAAACCTGGAAGGCTACACCTTC
>TRBJ1-1|few|TRBV11-3|-
CASSFLMNTEAFF
TGTGCCAGCAGCTTCTTAATGAACACTGAAGCTTTCTTT
>TRBJ2-5|-|TRBV9|-
CASSVDEWKLQRVKTQYF
TGTGCCAGCAGCGTAGATGAGTGGAAACTACAGAGGGTGAAGACCCAGTACTTC
>TRBJ2-7|few|TRBV6-5|-
CASSYGQTYEQYF
TGTGCCAGCAGTTATGGGCAGACCTACGAGCAGTACTTC
>TRBJ2-1|few|TRBV7-9|TRBD2
CASSTRASGGETRNNEQFF
TGTGCCAGCAGCACTCGGGCGAGCGGGGGGGAAACCAGAAACAATGAGCAGTTCTTC
>TRBJ2-3|many|TRBV20-1|-
CSAQITDTQYF
TGCAGTGCACAAATCACAGATACGCAGTATTTT
>TRBJ1-5|-|TRBV4-2|-
CASSQVAGGYQPQHF
TGTGCCAGCAGCCAAGTAGCCGGCGGATATCAGCCCCAGCATTTT
>TRBJ1-2|few|TRBV27|-
CASRTQGPYGYTF
TGTGCCAGCAGGACACAGGGCCCTTATGGCTACACCTTC
>TRBJ1-6|medium-sized|TRBV18|-
CASSQDRNSPLHF
TGTGCCAGCTCGCAAGACAGAAATTCACCCCTCCACTTT
>TRBJ2-7|-|TRBV7-9|-
CASSLIDRRDEQYF
TGTGCCAGCAGCTTAATAGACAGGAGGGACGAGCAGTACTTC
>TRBJ1-1|-|TRBV7-9|-
CASRPPLSTTEAFF
TGTGCCAGCAGACCCCCCCTGTCGACCACTGAAGCTTTCTTT
>TRBJ2-1|-|TRBV5-1|TRBD2
CASSLWATSGGSEQFF
TGCGCCAGCAGCTTGTGGGCGACTAGCGGGGGTAGTGAGCAGTTCTTC
>TRBJ1-2|many|TRBV14|-
CASSQVLHYGYTF
TGTGCCAGCAGCCAAGTCTTGCACTATGGCTACACCTTC
>TRBJ2-7|-|TRBV10-3|-
CAISDGSSYEQYF
TGTGCCATCAGTGACGGGAGCTCCTACGAGCAGTACTTC